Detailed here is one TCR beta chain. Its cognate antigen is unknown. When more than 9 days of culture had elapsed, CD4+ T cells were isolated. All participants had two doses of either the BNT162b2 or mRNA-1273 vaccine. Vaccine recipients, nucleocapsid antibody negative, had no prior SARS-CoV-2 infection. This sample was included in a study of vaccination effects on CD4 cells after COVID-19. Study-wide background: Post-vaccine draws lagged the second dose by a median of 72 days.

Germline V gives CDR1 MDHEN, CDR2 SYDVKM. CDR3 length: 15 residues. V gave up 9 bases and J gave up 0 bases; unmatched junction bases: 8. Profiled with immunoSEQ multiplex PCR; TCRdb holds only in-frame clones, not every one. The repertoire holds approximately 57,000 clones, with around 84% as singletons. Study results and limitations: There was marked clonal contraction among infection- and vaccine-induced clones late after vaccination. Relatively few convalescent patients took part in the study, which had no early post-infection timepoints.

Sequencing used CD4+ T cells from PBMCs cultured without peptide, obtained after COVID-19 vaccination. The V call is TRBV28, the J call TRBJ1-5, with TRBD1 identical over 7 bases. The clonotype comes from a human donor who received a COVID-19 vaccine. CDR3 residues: CASSKQGYSNQPQHF. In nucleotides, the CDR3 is TGTGCCAGTTCAAAACAGGGGTATAGCAATCAGCCCCAGCATTTT.